Described below is a single T cell receptor beta chain sequence and its context. Its antigen remains unidentified. The sample holds no much larger clone one base away, and base qualities are not on file. These data are taken from a study of cytomegalovirus exposure and HLA in healthy donors (dated by TCRdb to 2017 to 2019). Turning to the overall study: An earlier analysis of some 600 of the donors reported 276 Gb of sequence data and 117 million unique TCR beta sequences obtained from about 179 million T cells. The study used immunosequencing to profile the T cell repertoires of hundreds of subjects and linked those repertoires to cytomegalovirus serostatus. Donor age, sex, ethnicity and CMV serostatus were collected together with the repertoire data. HLA typing included class I and class II loci at four-digit resolution. Of the roughly 400 genotyped donors, more than 75% were placed in the genetic ancestry cluster associated with self-reported Caucasian donors. All discovery cohort repertoires had been generated using a single sequencing platform. A few DR-DQ haplotypes were treated as single units for association and clustering because of strong linkage in the cohort. In a later genetic analysis, genome-wide SNP genotypes for about 55% of the roughly 700 donors were used, and that subset was treated as a discovery cohort. Among about 410 genotyped donors of the cohort, an average of roughly 230,000 unique TCR beta nucleotide sequences was sequenced per donor, of which about 19% were non-productive. Along with the approximately 650-subject first cohort, a separate validation cohort of some 130 different subjects was used. The aim of the study was to test whether cataloging public T cell receptors could identify signatures of past pathogen exposure. The number of typed donors differed by locus: about 629-630 for A, B, C, DRB1 and DQB1; 500 to 550 for DQA1; around 580 for DPA1; and about 450 for DPB1. An earlier analysis of around 580 of the donors used high-throughput TCR beta sequencing to judge whether each TCR beta V gene segment behaved as functional or pseudogenic. An early release that covered 640 HLA-typed donors contained approximately 320 gigabases of sequencing data and 70 million to 100 million unique TCR sequences. High-throughput TCR immunosequencing, statistical association of individual TCRs with disease status, and machine learning were combined to predict cytomegalovirus infection status. A later analysis re-analyzed previously published TCR beta repertoires from 666 donors and added high-resolution HLA genotyping to study TCR occurrence patterns. The later analysis used no new phenotypic data to find candidate immune exposures, relying instead on TCR beta sequences and their occurrence across donors.

Receptor libraries were prepared by the immunoSEQ multiplex PCR assay. For the multiplex PCR, a mixture combining 60 forward primers for TCR Vbeta segments and 13 reverse primers for TCR Jbeta segments was used. The CDR3 region of rearranged TCR beta genes was amplified from genomic DNA by a multiplex PCR assay. Amplified TCR beta libraries were sequenced as 87-base-pair reads on the Illumina HiSeq System. In the original analysis: In a later analysis, roughly 80 million unique TCR beta chains were counted across the 650 to 750 repertoires, and around 10 million of these chains were shared by at least two donors. Raw reads were error-corrected and collapsed into unique sequences with a nearest-neighbor algorithm that merged closely related sequences to remove PCR and sequencing errors. Alignment of CDR3 sequences to IMGT reference sequences was used to assign V, D and J gene segments. For a sequence to be retained, at least a six-nucleotide match to both a V gene segment and a J gene segment was required. Rearrangements were classified as productive when the CDR3 lacked stop codons and remained in frame with V and J, and all other rearrangements were classified as non-productive. CDR3 was defined according to IMGT convention as the region running from the second conserved V-encoded cysteine to the conserved J-encoded phenylalanine. In an earlier analysis of 500 to 650 of the donors, sequences lacking an unambiguous match to a single V gene segment were excluded. An earlier analysis of fewer than 750 of the donors called V segments functional above 56.7% productive rearrangements and segregating when the between-donor standard deviation exceeded 5%. To diagnose cytomegalovirus status from the catalog of TCR beta chain sequences, a statistical classification framework was built. In a later analysis, TCR nucleotide sequences were compared against IMGT/GENE-DB human TR gene sequences so that V and J genes could be assigned. In a later analysis, CDR3 sequences and most-parsimonious VDJ recombination scenarios were assigned using the TCRdist pipeline. In a later analysis, each TCR beta chain was defined by its CDR3 amino acid sequence together with its V-gene family, and reads without a unique V-gene family were excluded. A later analysis removed several hundred highly shared, low-generation-probability nucleotide sequences to deal with suspected cross-contamination and a sequencing artifact. In a later analysis, a clonal expansion index was calculated for each public chain from normalized within-repertoire ranks of inferred template counts. A later analysis computed generation probabilities with a VDJ recombination model fitted to out-of-frame rearrangements, and checked the results against IGoR. In a later analysis, TCR-TCR, TCR-HLA and TCR-CMV co-occurrence was scored with hypergeometric tests, and a repertoire-size bias correction was applied to TCR pairs. A later analysis estimated false discovery rates by permuting HLA or CMV assignments 20 times. In a later analysis, co-occurring TCRs were grouped using DBSCAN, with TCRdist sequence similarity added in when clustering inside HLA-allele-positive subsets. Repertoires with fewer than 30,000 or more than 120,000 public chains, plus five repertoires with anomalous nucleotide sharing, were excluded from co-occurrence clustering. The clones in this table, taken by TCRdb from immuneACCESS, are in-frame only. Not every clone is retained; where verified, under half of the shortfall comes from an unresolved V gene, and the cause of the rest is unknown. Clonal size and the V and J genes are those of that table, whereas D and trimming came from the DNA. The sample profile shows some 130,000 clones; around a tenth of them were found once. Jointly, the top ten make up 1.8% of the sample.

The paper's findings and limits, for the study overall: The sequencing pipeline was judged likely to have produced a cluster of highly shared sequence variants as a technical artifact. The cohort was sequenced for TCR beta chains only, and without alpha or paired-chain data the features that could be detected were limited. A few of the identified cytomegalovirus-associated TCR beta chains were confirmed in vitro to be specific for cytomegalovirus antigens. According to the authors, the approach could potentially be generalized to other disease states and immunological phenotypes. In a later analysis, HLA-associated TCR beta chains were found to be more clonally expanded and to have lower generation probabilities than equally common non-associated chains. Because HLA typing was unavailable for some donors at each locus, only the typed subset was used in association tests. Several of the top co-occurrence clusters appeared to be linked to parvovirus B19, influenza, CMV and Epstein-Barr virus, according to a later analysis. According to a later genetic analysis, donors in an Asian-associated ancestry cluster had fewer N-insertions in productive TCRs than the approximately 700-donor mean. Most TCR sequences were seen in very few donors, while some public TCRs were found in many individuals. Correlated functional status among segregating V segments might reflect linkage disequilibrium, but an unknown experimental factor could not be ruled out. In the study, about 150 TCR beta chains were listed as associated with cytomegalovirus. An earlier analysis of approximately 530 of the donors showed that most TCR beta V segments appeared in productive rearrangements either about 87% or about 30% of the time, which broadly matched IMGT annotations. In a later genetic analysis, a missense DCLRE1C variant was associated with V-gene and J-gene trimming of TCR beta chains, and the association was replicated in an independent cohort. The classifier was reported to diagnose cytomegalovirus status with high specificity and sensitivity in both the original and validation cohorts. For the cohort, immune exposure information was limited to CMV serostatus. Assigning TCR associations to individual alleles was difficult when HLA alleles, especially DR and DQ, strongly co-occurred. A further reported finding was that TCR beta sequences accurately predicted the HLA-A and HLA-B alleles for most subjects in the first cohort. A later analysis found that most CMV-associated TCR beta chains appeared HLA-restricted, with HLA associations seemingly driven largely by CMV exposure. Because counts were too low, about 15 rarely observed V segments, including chromosome 9 orphons, were left out of the earlier analysis of about 500 of the donors. Presence/absence analyses assumed roughly uniform sequencing depth across donors, an assumption that may not hold. Specific HLA alleles were associated with 15,000 to 20,000 TCR beta sequences at a false discovery rate of 0.05 in a later analysis. In a later analysis, the rate of TCR association differed among HLA loci, with DRB1 alleles having the most associated TCRs and HLA-C alleles having the fewest.

In total, 666 healthy bone marrow donors made up the cohort. All cohort members were sampled while nominally healthy, although unrecorded immune exposures were likely present. The donor tested CMV seronegative and was one of the 352 seronegative cohort members. Every donor gave a peripheral blood sample, and the peripheral blood mononuclear cells from that sample were used for TCR beta sequencing. Genomic DNA was extracted from the blood cell samples with the Qiagen DNeasy Blood Extraction Kit. The clonotype was recovered from a man in his fifties in good health and CMV-seronegative. The source material was PBMCs.

The bases read TGTGCCAGCCCTACCAAAGGGAGCGGGAGGGGTACGCAGTATTTT. The resulting protein is CASPTKGSGRGTQYF. The receptor chain draws on TRBV14 and TRBJ2-3, and 10 junctional nucleotides match TRBD2. CDR1 SGHDN and CDR2 FVKESK were looked up in the germline V gene. Reading from cysteine to phenylalanine, the CDR3 counts 15 amino acids. Kept here is only the CDR3 DNA, which spans 45 bases and is read in frame from base 1. For this chain, trimming is 8 bases at the V end and 8 bases at the J end, and the number of junction bases without a gene match is 13. The reference TRBV14 and TRBJ2-3 proteins fill in what lies around the CDR3, so the full variable domain reads EAGVTQFPSHSVIEKGQTVTLRCDPISGHDNLYWYRRVMGKEIKFLLHFVKESKQDESGMPNNRFLAERTGGTYSTLKVQPAELEDSGVYFCASPTKGSGRGTQYFGPGTRLTVL.